The 2 T cell receptor beta chains reported below all come from one sample, sequenced in a study of CD8 T cells in Susac syndrome. With random hexamers, about 0.45 to 1 ug RNA was reverse transcribed. TCRdb itself ran the immunoSEQ multiplex PCR reads through MiXCR, one entry per CDR3 protein. Of hundreds of thousands of distinct CDR3 sequences in the sample, about 95% were seen once. Sequenced material: CD4+ T cells from PBMCs. Receptors originate from a human donor with multiple sclerosis.

This chain joins TRBV12-3 or TRBV12-4 and TRBJ1-1; the D is unclear. The germline V and J ends were trimmed by 3 bases and 3 bases, with 14 bases remaining between them. This CDR3 has 15 amino acids. This chain's CDR3 is CASSFNMRRYTEAFF. The CDR3 region has the DNA TGTGCCAGCAGTTTCAACATGCGGCGATACACTGAAGCTTTCTTT.

V gene TRBV7-3 combines with J gene TRBJ2-5; D not resolved. Trimming cost V 5 bases and J 1 base, with 11 bases left between them. This CDR3 is 14 amino acids long. Germline lookup yields CDR1 SGHTA and CDR2 FQGTGA. The CDR3 DNA sequence: TGTGCCAGCAGCACCGGAAGCTTCCAAGAGACCCAGTACTTC. This gives the protein CASSTGSFQETQYF.